This entry concerns a single T cell receptor (beta chain). This specimen comes from a study of Ad26.COV2.S vaccination and SARS-CoV-2 variants. The treatment: roughly 18 received Ad26.COV2.S at low or high dose, single or two shots; roughly five received placebo; per-sample allocation not given. Samples came from day 63 after the first vaccine or placebo injection. Produced via immunoSEQ multiplex PCR; TCRdb's table is partial and in-frame only. The sample lists almost 400,000 clones, about 88% occurring once. Germline loops: CDR1 SEHNR, CDR2 FQNEAQ (reference sequence). Trimming cost V 5 bases and J 5 bases, with 29 bases left between them. This CDR3 has 19 amino acids.

The chain has TRBV7-9 and TRBJ2-3; maybe TRBD2 (6 bases). The source material was peripheral blood, sampled in a trial of Ad26.COV2.S vaccine versus placebo. The clonotype originates from a person between 18 and 60 years old who received the Ad26.COV2.S COVID-19 vaccine or a placebo. In nucleotides, the CDR3 is TGTGCCAGCAGCGGGACCGGGTGGACTATCCTTTGGCATGTAGATACGCAGTATTTT. It is translated as CASSGTGWTILWHVDTQYF.